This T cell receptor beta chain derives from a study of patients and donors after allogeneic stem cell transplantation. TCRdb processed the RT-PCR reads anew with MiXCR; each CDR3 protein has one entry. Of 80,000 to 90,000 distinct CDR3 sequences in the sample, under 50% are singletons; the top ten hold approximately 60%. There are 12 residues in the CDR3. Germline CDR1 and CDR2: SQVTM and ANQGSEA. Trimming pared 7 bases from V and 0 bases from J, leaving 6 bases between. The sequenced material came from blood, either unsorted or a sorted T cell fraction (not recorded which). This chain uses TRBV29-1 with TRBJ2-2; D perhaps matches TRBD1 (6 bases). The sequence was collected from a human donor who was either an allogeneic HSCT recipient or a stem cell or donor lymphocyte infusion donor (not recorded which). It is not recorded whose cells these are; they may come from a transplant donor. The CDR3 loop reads CSGTANTGELFF. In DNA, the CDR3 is TGCAGCGGGACAGCGAACACCGGGGAGCTGTTTTTT.